The 25 T cell receptor beta chains below come from one sample, sequenced in a study of shared clonotypes between healthy human individuals. Clones were read by immunoSEQ multiplex PCR, and TCRdb kept only the in-frame ones, dropping some. The sample lists 1.4 million or so clones, around 98.5% seen once, with 0.36% in the top ten. Material for sequencing was naive CD4+ T cells sorted from blood. Subset reported: CD45RA+ positively selected. These receptors came from a young man in good health.

V and J are TRBV7-6 and TRBJ1-1; 8 nucleotides match TRBD1. V shed 6 bases and J 1 base; nucleotides not matched to a gene: 4. The CDR3 totals 14 residues. CDR1 is SGHVS and CDR2 is FNYEAQ in the germline V gene. The CDR3 bases are TGTGCCAGCAGGATGACAGGGGCGAACACTGAAGCTTTCTTT. It is translated as CASRMTGANTEAFF.

The rearrangement uses TRBV28 and TRBJ2-7, with D possibly matching TRBD1 (5 bases). The V gene's germline CDR1 is MDHEN and CDR2 SYDVKM. Trimming removed 7 bases from V and 4 bases from J, with 11 bases in between. This CDR3 has 12 amino acids. CDR3 loop: CASTSQGYEQYF. CDR3 bases: TGTGCCAGCACCTCCCAGGGTTACGAGCAGTACTTC.

The CDR3 reads CASARGGTGGSLEQYF. The CDR3 DNA reads as TGTGCCAGTGCTAGAGGAGGGACAGGGGGCTCTCTCGAGCAGTACTTC. The chain carries TRBV19 and TRBJ2-7; 12 bases fit TRBD1. The V and J ends lost 8 bases and 6 bases, in that order; junction bases with no gene match: 14. CDR1 is LNHDA and CDR2 is SQIVND in the germline V gene (reference sequence). The CDR3 is 16 residues long.

The V and J genes are TRBV28 and TRBJ1-1, with D tentatively TRBD1 (6 bases). The germline gives CDR1 MDHEN, CDR2 SYDVKM. V lost 8 bases and J 8 bases, leaving 15 bases between the germline ends. There are 12 residues in the CDR3. Here the CDR3 reads CASDDRKEEAFF. DNA for the CDR3: TGTGCCAGCGACGACAGGAAAGAAGAAGCTTTCTTT. Looking up the rest from reference TRBV28 and TRBJ1-1 gives the full variable domain: DVKVTQSSRYLVKRTGEKVFLECVQDMDHENMFWYRQDPGLGLRLIYFSYDVKMKEKGDIPEGYSVSREKKERFSLILESASTNQTSMYLCASDDRKEEAFFGQGTRLTVV.

The V and J genes are TRBV5-4 and TRBJ2-7; D possibly corresponds to TRBD1 (6 bases). This CDR3 is built from 15 residues. Germline-derived CDR1 and CDR2 are SGHNT and YYREEE (reference sequence). V gave up 0 bases and J gave up 9 bases, with 19 bases separating them. The chain's CDR3 is CASSLAWTEKGGQYF. Here the CDR3 DNA reads TGTGCCAGCAGCTTGGCCTGGACAGAAAAAGGGGGGCAGTACTTC.

This CDR3 is CASSVSPARHPPGEQFF. In nucleotides, the CDR3 is TGTGCCAGCAGCGTATCCCCCGCTAGACACCCGCCAGGCGAGCAGTTCTTC. The V gene is TRBV9, the J gene TRBJ2-1; no reliable D call. Germline CDR1 is SGDLS and CDR2 is YYNGEE. This CDR3 has 17 amino acids. Trimming took 1 base from V and 10 from J, leaving 24 bases between them.

J is TRBJ2-5 and V is TRBV18; D may match TRBD1 or TRBD2 (5 bases each). Deletions cut 3 bases from V and 7 bases from J, with 18 bases between. Germline CDR1 is KGHSH and CDR2 is LQKENI. The CDR3 contains 15 residues. This chain's CDR3 is CASSPRDPKLGTQYF. The CDR3 nucleotides are TGTGCCAGCTCACCTAGGGACCCAAAATTGGGGACCCAGTACTTC.

The chain is built from TRBV7-3 and TRBJ2-1; TRBD2 matches at 7 bases. The V gene end was trimmed by 5 bases and the J gene end by 10 bases; junction bases not matched to a gene: 17. Germline loops: CDR1 SGHTA, CDR2 FQGTGA. This CDR3 is built from 16 residues. This CDR3 reads CASSPEGGRIIQEQFF. The CDR3 nucleotides are TGTGCCAGCAGCCCCGAGGGCGGGAGAATTATTCAGGAGCAGTTCTTC. The complete variable domain, with remaining parts taken from reference TRBV7-3 and TRBJ2-1, reads GAGVSQTPSNKVTEKGKYVELRCDPISGHTALYWYRQSLGQGPEFLIYFQGTGAADDSGLPNDRFFAVRPEGSVSTLKIQRTERGDSAVYLCASSPEGGRIIQEQFFGPGTRLTVL.

A single count supports this clone. For the CDR3, the DNA is TGCGCCAGCAGCTTAGTAGAAGCGGTCGGGGAGCTGTTTTTT. Amino acid sequence: CASSLVEAVGELFF. The genes are TRBV5-1 and TRBJ2-2, with D perhaps TRBD2 (5 bases). Deletions cut 2 bases from V and 7 bases from J, with 12 bases between. From germline, CDR1 is SGHRS and CDR2 YFSETQ. The CDR3 has 14 amino acids.

Note on this clone: The same CDR3 arises from other DNA sequences in this sample as well. The chain is built from TRBV11-2 and TRBJ2-7; D remains ambiguous. Germline assignment: CDR1 SGHAT and CDR2 FQNNGV. This CDR3 has 14 amino acids. Trimming took off 1 base at V and 3 bases at J, with 10 bases between the two ends. This CDR3 is CASSLGGSLYEQYF. CDR3 nucleotides: TGTGCCAGCAGCTTAGGTGGTAGCCTCTACGAGCAGTACTTC.

In the case of this clone: The sample carries other DNA sequences with the same CDR3. The chain carries TRBV9 and TRBJ2-7, with 10 bases aligning to TRBD2. CDR1 and CDR2 (germline): SGDLS, YYNGEE. CDR3 length equals 16 residues. J gave up 2 bases and V 2 bases, and 7 bases lay outside the gene matches. The CDR3 region is CASSVAGAGGPYEQYF. DNA of the CDR3: TGTGCCAGCAGCGTTGCAGGAGCGGGAGGGCCCTACGAGCAGTACTTC.

The chain uses TRBV6-6 and TRBJ2-7; 10 nucleotides line up with TRBD2. J gave up 11 bases and V 0 bases, and 10 bases lay outside the gene matches. Germline V lookup: CDR1 MNHNY, CDR2 SVGAGI (reference sequence). The CDR3 is 15 amino acids. In nucleotides, the CDR3 is TGTGCCAGCAGTTACTCACCCGGGACTAGCGCATGGGAGTACTTC. Translating gives CASSYSPGTSAWEYF.

The J gene is TRBJ2-7, the V gene TRBV6-5; D tentatively fits TRBD1 or TRBD2 (5 bases each). From germline, CDR1 is MNHEY and CDR2 SVGAGI. The CDR3 totals 14 residues. V was shortened by 3 bases and J by 6 bases, with 15 bases between the two germline ends. The CDR3: CASSYYGQGAEQYF. The DNA of the CDR3 is TGTGCCAGCAGTTATTACGGGCAGGGAGCCGAGCAGTACTTC.

J is TRBJ1-3 and V is TRBV5-6; weak D call: TRBD1 (5 bases). This CDR3 is built from 16 residues. Germline V CDR1 and CDR2: SGHDT, YYEEEE. V lost 1 base and J 0 bases, leaving 11 bases between the germline ends. This chain's CDR3 is CASSLLGTSSGNTIYF. The CDR3 DNA reads as TGTGCCAGCAGCTTGCTGGGGACGAGCTCTGGAAACACCATATATTTT.

CDR3 coding DNA: TGTGCCAGCAGCCAAGATTTGGTCGGGGAGCTGTTTTTT. This encodes CASSQDLVGELFF. V is TRBV14 and J is TRBJ2-2; no clear D. The CDR3 contains 13 residues. CDR1 and CDR2 from the germline V gene are SGHDN and FVKESK. The V end was cut by 0 bases, the J end by 7 bases, with 6 bases between.

As regards this clone: Other DNA sequences in the sample encode the same CDR3. The chain recombines TRBV10-1 with TRBJ1-2; no reliable D call. The V gene's germline CDR1 is WNHNN and CDR2 SYGVQD (reference sequence). V lost 4 bases and J 7 bases, leaving 7 bases between the germline ends. The CDR3 is 11 amino acids. The DNA for the CDR3 is TGCGCCAGCAGTGCGGGGTTTGGCTACACCTTC. Translating gives CASSAGFGYTF.

The chain uses TRBV18 and TRBJ1-4; 7 bases are a match to TRBD1. The CDR3 length is 15 residues. Per germline, CDR1 KGHSH and CDR2 LQKENI. Unmatched junction bases numbered 8, after V lost 3 bases and J lost 7 bases. The CDR3 loop reads CASSPAGQRFEKLFF. The DNA for the CDR3 is TGTGCCAGCTCACCGGCGGGACAGCGATTTGAAAAACTGTTTTTT. Complete variable domain (other parts from reference TRBV18 and TRBJ1-4): NAGVMQNPRHLVRRRGQEARLRCSPMKGHSHVYWYRQLPEEGLKFMVYLQKENIIDESGMPKERFSAEFPKEGPSILRIQQVVRGDSAAYFCASSPAGQRFEKLFFGSGTQLSVL.

V and J are TRBV14 and TRBJ2-1; D remains ambiguous. The CDR3 runs 16 residues. Germline V gene sequence: CDR1 SGHDN, CDR2 FVKESK. V dropped 2 bases and J dropped 8 bases, with 19 bases sitting between them. The CDR3 DNA is TGTGCCAGCAGCCAATTTCTGGCCCCCCCCCGCGATGAGCAGTTCTTC. It translates to CASSQFLAPPRDEQFF. The full variable domain, in which reference TRBV14 and TRBJ2-1 provide the parts outside the CDR3, is EAGVTQFPSHSVIEKGQTVTLRCDPISGHDNLYWYRRVMGKEIKFLLHFVKESKQDESGMPNNRFLAERTGGTYSTLKVQPAELEDSGVYFCASSQFLAPPRDEQFFGPGTRLTVL.

This clone was found once. This chain uses TRBV7-6 with TRBJ2-1; 13 bases are shared with TRBD2. After removal of 5 bases from V and 9 bases from J, the junction contained 10 bases not matched to a gene. Germline loops: CDR1 SGHVS, CDR2 FNYEAQ. This CDR3 has 16 residues. CDR3 protein: CASSRQLAGGQPEQFF. CDR3 sequence (DNA): TGTGCCAGCAGCCGACAACTAGCGGGAGGGCAGCCTGAGCAGTTCTTC.

The chain joins TRBV19 to TRBJ1-4, with a weak D call TRBD1 (6 bases). The CDR3 covers 16 residues. Germline assignment: CDR1 LNHDA and CDR2 SQIVND (reference sequence). The V gene lost 3 bases and the J gene lost 4 bases, with 15 bases spanning the gap. CDR3 in DNA: TGTGCCAGTAGTATTTGGACAGTCTTCCTTAATGAAAAACTGTTTTTT. It yields the protein CASSIWTVFLNEKLFF.

The V call is TRBV5-1, the J call TRBJ2-2; 12 bases fit TRBD1. The CDR3 is made up of 19 amino acids. Germline V gene sequence: CDR1 SGHRS, CDR2 YFSETQ. Unmatched junction bases numbered 13, after V lost 0 bases and J lost 7 bases. For the CDR3, the DNA is TGCGCCAGCAGCTTGGACCGGGACAGGGGGCCTACGTTGCACGGGGAGCTGTTTTTT. It codes for CASSLDRDRGPTLHGELFF.

The CDR3 DNA is TGTGCCAGCAGTCAGGGGCAGGGACTAGCGACGCCCTACAATGAGCAGTTCTTC. This sequence encodes CASSQGQGLATPYNEQFF. The V gene is TRBV7-6, the J gene TRBJ2-1; 10 positions agree with TRBD2. CDR3 length: 18 amino acids. Germline CDR1 reads SGHVS; CDR2 reads FNYEAQ. Trimming at V came to 6 bases and at J to 2 bases, leaving 13 bases not matched to a gene.

The chain has TRBV6-1 and TRBJ1-5; D not resolved. Trimming left V 0 bases short and J 3 bases short, with 15 bases between. The CDR3 is 17 amino acids. In germline, CDR1 is MNHNS, CDR2 SASEGT. This CDR3 is CASSEASSRTFNQPQHF. Written as DNA, the CDR3 is TGTGCCAGCAGTGAAGCGTCCAGCAGGACGTTCAATCAGCCCCAGCATTTT.

This clone was detected once. The CDR3 reads CASSLVTSGVYEQYF. The CDR3 coding sequence is TGTGCCAGCAGCTTAGTGACTAGCGGGGTGTACGAGCAGTACTTC. The chain joins TRBV7-2 to TRBJ2-7; 11 bases are a match to TRBD2. The CDR3 sequence is 15 residues long. Germline trimming cut 1 base from V and 4 bases from J; bases unmatched to any gene: 3. Germline-derived CDR1 and CDR2 are SGHTA and FQGNSA.

V and J are TRBV28 and TRBJ2-5, with D perhaps being TRBD1 or TRBD2 (5 bases each). The V gene lost 6 bases and the J gene lost 2 bases, with 10 bases spanning the gap. The CDR3 is 13 amino acids. Germline V lookup: CDR1 MDHEN, CDR2 SYDVKM. CDR3 in amino acids: CASSEGRQETQYF. In nucleotides, the CDR3 is TGTGCCAGCAGCGAGGGGCGGCAAGAGACCCAGTACTTC.